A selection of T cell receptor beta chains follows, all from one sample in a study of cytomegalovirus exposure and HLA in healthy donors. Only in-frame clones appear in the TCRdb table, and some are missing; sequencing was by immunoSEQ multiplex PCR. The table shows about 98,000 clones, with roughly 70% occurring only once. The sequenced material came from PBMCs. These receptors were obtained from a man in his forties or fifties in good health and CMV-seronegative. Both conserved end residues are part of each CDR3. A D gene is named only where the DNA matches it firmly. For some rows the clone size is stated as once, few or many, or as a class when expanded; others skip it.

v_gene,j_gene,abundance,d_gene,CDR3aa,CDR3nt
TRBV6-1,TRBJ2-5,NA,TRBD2,CASSDLAGVEETQYF,TGTGCCAGCAGTGACCTAGCGGGAGTAGAAGAGACCCAGTACTTC
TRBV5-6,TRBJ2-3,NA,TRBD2,CASSPTAGKADTQYF,TGTGCCAGCAGCCCCACAGCGGGAAAAGCAGATACGCAGTATTTT
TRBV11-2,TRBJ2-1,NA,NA,CASSPRRVGEQFF,TGTGCCAGCAGCCCACGGAGGGTAGGAGAGCAGTTCTTC
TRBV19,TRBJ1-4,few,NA,CASSNGATNEKLFF,TGTGCCAGTAGTAACGGGGCAACTAATGAAAAACTGTTTTTT
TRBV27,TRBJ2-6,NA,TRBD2,CATLAGRGGTGANVLTF,TGTGCCACGTTGGCGGGCCGCGGGGGGACTGGGGCCAACGTCCTGACTTTC
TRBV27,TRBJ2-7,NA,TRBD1,CASSSPPTGTYEQYF,TGTGCCAGCAGTTCCCCCCCGACAGGGACCTACGAGCAGTACTTC
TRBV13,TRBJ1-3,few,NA,CASSLGETGNTIYF,TGTGCCAGCAGCTTAGGGGAGACTGGAAACACCATATATTTT
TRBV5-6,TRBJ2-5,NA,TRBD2,CASSRSGAKYQETQYF,TGTGCCAGCAGCCGCAGCGGGGCGAAGTACCAAGAGACCCAGTACTTC
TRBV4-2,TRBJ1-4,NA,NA,CASSVVGQGNEKLFF,TGTGCCAGCAGCGTCGTGGGGCAGGGAAATGAAAAACTGTTTTTT
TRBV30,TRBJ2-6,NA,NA,CAWTVGANVLTF,TGTGCCTGGACAGTCGGGGCCAACGTCCTGACTTTC
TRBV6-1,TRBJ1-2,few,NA,CASSEPGYGYTF,TGTGCCAGCAGTGAACCAGGCTATGGCTACACCTTC
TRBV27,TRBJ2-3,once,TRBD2,CASTRKGIAGGTDTQYF,TGTGCCAGCACCAGGAAGGGGATAGCGGGGGGGACAGATACGCAGTATTTT
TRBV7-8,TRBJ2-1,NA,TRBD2,CASSLGLAGGQVNEQFF,TGTGCCAGCAGCTTAGGACTAGCGGGGGGGCAGGTCAATGAGCAGTTCTTC
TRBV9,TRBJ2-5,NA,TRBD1,CASSATGQGGETQYF,TGTGCCAGCAGCGCCACGGGACAGGGGGGTGAGACCCAGTACTTC
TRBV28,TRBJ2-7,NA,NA,CASSSPRGGGYEQYF,TGTGCCAGCAGTTCCCCCCGGGGAGGCGGCTACGAGCAGTACTTC
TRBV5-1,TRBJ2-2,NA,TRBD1,CASRGDSANTGELFF,TGCGCCAGCAGGGGGGACAGCGCGAACACCGGGGAGCTGTTTTTT
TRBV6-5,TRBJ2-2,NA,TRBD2,CATQLKTSGTGELFF,TGTGCCACCCAGTTGAAGACTAGCGGTACCGGGGAGCTGTTTTTT
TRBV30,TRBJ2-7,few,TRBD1,CAWTHNRGEQYF,TGTGCCTGGACCCATAACAGGGGGGAGCAGTACTTC
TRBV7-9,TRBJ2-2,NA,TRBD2,CASSPHRASGNTGELFF,TGTGCCAGCAGCCCCCACCGCGCTAGCGGGAACACCGGGGAGCTGTTTTTT
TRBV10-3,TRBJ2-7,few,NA,CAISGSQGPRYEQYF,TGTGCCATCAGTGGTTCCCAGGGTCCAAGATACGAGCAGTACTTC
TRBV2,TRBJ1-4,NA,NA,CASRWQDNEKLFF,TGTGCCAGCAGGTGGCAGGATAATGAAAAACTGTTTTTT
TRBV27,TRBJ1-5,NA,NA,CASSSDSLNQPQHF,TGTGCCAGCAGTTCGGACAGTCTAAATCAGCCCCAGCATTTT
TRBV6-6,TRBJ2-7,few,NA,CASSYSPTYEQYF,TGTGCCAGCAGTTACAGCCCGACCTACGAGCAGTACTTC
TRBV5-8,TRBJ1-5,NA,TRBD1,CASTPGDSRTQPQHF,TGTGCCAGCACACCCGGGGACAGTCGCACTCAGCCCCAGCATTTT
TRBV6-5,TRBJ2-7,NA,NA,CASSLQGPHEQYF,TGTGCCAGCAGTCTCCAGGGCCCTCACGAGCAGTACTTC
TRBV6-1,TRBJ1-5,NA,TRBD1,CASSSRTGVNQPQHF,TGTGCCAGCAGTAGCCGTACAGGGGTAAATCAGCCCCAGCATTTT
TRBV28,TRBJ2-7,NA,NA,CASSSRFSGEQYF,TGTGCCAGCAGCTCTAGGTTTTCTGGCGAGCAGTACTTC
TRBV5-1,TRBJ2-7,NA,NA,CASSHRDGDYEQYF,TGCGCCAGCAGTCATAGGGACGGGGACTACGAGCAGTACTTC
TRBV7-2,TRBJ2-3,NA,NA,CASSPTIRTDTQYF,TGTGCCAGCAGCCCGACTATTCGCACAGATACGCAGTATTTT
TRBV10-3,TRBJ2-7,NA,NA,CAIAGQQMGEQYF,TGTGCCATCGCAGGACAGCAAATGGGCGAGCAGTACTTC
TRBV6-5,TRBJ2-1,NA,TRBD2,CASSYTRAGGPDEQFF,TGTGCCAGCAGTTACACGCGTGCGGGGGGGCCGGATGAGCAGTTCTTC
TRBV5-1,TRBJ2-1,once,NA,CASSLVAVGSGEQFF,TGCGCCAGCAGCTTGGTAGCGGTCGGATCGGGTGAGCAGTTCTTC
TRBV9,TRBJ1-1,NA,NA,CASSANTEAFF,TGTGCCAGCAGCGCAAACACTGAAGCTTTCTTT